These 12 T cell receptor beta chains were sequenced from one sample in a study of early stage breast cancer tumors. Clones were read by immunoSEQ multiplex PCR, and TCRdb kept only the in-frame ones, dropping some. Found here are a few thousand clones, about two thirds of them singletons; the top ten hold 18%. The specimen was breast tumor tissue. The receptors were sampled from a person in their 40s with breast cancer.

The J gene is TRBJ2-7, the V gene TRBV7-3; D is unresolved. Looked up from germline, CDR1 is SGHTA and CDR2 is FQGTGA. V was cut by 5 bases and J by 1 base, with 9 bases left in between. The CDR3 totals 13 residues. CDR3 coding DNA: TGTGCCAGCAGCCCCAGCGATTCCTACGAGCAGTACTTC. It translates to CASSPSDSYEQYF.

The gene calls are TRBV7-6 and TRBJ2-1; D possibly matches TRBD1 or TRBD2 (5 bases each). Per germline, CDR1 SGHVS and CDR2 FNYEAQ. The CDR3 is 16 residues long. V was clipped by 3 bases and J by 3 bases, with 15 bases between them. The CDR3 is CASSLTERANYNEQFF. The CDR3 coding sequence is TGTGCCAGCAGCTTGACAGAGAGGGCCAACTACAATGAGCAGTTCTTC.

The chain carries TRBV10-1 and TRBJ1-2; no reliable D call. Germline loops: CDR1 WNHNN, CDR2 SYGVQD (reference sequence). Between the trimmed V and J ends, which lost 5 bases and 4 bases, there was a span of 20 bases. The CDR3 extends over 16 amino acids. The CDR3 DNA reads TGCGCCAGCAGTCTAGGCGGATCGCGAAAGACCTATGGCTACACCTTC. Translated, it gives CASSLGGSRKTYGYTF.

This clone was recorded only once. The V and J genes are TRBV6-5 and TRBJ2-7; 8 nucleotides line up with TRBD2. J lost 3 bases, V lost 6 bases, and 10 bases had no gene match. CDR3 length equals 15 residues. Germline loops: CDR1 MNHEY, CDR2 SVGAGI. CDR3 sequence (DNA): TGTGCCAGCAGCCGCAAAGCGGGAGTTAGCTACGAGCAGTACTTC. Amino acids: CASSRKAGVSYEQYF.

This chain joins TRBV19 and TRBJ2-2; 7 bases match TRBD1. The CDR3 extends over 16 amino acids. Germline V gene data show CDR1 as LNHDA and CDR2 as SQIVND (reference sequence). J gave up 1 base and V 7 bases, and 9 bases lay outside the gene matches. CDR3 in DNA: TGTGCCAGTAATAAATTCCGGACAGGGAACACCGGGGAGCTGTTTTTT. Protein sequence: CASNKFRTGNTGELFF. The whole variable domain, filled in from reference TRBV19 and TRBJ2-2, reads DGGITQSPKYLFRKEGQNVTLSCEQNLNHDAMYWYRQDPGQGLRLIYYSQIVNDFQKGDIAEGYSVSREKKESFPLTVTSAQKNPTAFYLCASNKFRTGNTGELFFGEGSRLTVL.

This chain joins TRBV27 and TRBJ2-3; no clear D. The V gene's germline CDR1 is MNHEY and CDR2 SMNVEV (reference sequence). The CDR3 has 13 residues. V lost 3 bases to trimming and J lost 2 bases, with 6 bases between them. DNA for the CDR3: TGTGCCAGCAGTTTTGGCAACACAGATACGCAGTATTTT. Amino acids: CASSFGNTDTQYF.

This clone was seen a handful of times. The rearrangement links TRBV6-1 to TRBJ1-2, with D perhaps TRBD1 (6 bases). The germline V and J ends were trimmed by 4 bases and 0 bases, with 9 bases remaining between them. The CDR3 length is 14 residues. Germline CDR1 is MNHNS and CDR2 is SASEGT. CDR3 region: CASSGQGPNYGYTF. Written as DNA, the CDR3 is TGTGCCAGCAGTGGTCAGGGGCCTAACTATGGCTACACCTTC.

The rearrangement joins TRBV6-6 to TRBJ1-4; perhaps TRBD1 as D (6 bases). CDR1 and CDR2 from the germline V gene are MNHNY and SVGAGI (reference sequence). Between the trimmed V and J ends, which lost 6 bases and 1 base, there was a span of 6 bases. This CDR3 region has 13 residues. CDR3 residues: CASSRGTNEKLFF. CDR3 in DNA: TGTGCCAGCAGCAGGGGAACTAATGAAAAACTGTTTTTT.

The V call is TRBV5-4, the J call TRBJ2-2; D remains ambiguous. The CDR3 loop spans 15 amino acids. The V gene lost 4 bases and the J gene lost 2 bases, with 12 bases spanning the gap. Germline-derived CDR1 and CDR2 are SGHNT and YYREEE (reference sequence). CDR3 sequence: CASSPSRINTGELFF. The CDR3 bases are TGTGCCAGCAGCCCCAGTAGGATAAACACCGGGGAGCTGTTTTTT.

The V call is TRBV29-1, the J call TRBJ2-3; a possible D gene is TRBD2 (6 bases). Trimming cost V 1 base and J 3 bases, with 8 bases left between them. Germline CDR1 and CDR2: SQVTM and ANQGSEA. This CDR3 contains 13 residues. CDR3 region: CSVEVGGTDTQYF. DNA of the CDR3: TGCAGCGTTGAAGTGGGAGGTACAGATACGCAGTATTTT.

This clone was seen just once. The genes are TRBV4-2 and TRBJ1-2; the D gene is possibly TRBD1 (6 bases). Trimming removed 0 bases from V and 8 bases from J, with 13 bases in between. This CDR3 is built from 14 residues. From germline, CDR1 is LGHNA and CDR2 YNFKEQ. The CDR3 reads CASSQDGTQGGYTF. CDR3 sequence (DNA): TGTGCCAGCAGCCAAGATGGAACTCAGGGGGGCTACACCTTC.

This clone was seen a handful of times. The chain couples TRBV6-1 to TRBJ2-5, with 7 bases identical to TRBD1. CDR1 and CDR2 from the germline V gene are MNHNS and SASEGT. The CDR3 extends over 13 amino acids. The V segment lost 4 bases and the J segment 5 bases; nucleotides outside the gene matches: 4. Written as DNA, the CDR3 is TGTGCCAGCAGTGTAGGGGGCCTGGAGACCCAGTACTTC. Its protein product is CASSVGGLETQYF.